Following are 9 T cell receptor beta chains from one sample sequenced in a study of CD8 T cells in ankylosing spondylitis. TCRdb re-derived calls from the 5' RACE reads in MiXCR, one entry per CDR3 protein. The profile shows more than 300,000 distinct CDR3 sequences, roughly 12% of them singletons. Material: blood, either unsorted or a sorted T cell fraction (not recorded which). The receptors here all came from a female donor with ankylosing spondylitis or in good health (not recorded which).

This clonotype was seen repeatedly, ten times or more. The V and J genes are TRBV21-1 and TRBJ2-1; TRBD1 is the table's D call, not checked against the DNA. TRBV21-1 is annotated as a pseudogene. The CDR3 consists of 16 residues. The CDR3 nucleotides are TGTGCCAGCAGTCAAGGGAGGGGCAGGGGGTACAATGAGCAGTTCTTC. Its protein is CASSQGRGRGYNEQFF.

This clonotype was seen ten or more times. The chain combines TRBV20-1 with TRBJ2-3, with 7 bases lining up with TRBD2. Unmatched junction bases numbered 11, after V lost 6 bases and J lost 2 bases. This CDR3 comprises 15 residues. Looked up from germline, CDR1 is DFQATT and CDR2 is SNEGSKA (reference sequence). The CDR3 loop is CSARGGGPHTDTQYF. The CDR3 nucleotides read TGCAGTGCGCGAGGCGGGGGACCCCACACAGATACGCAGTATTTT.

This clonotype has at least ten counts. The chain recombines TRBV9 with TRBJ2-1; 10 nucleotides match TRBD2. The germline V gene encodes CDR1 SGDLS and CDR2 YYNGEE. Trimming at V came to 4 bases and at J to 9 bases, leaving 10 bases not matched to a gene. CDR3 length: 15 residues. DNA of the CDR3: TGTGCCAGCAGCTTAGATTCTAGCGGGAGATCTGAGCAGTTCTTC. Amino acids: CASSLDSSGRSEQFF.

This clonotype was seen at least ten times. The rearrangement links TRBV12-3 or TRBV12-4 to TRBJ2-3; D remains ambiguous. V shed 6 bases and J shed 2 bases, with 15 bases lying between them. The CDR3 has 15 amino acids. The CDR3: CASSLTGKNTDTQYF. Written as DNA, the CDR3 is TGTGCCAGCAGCCTAACTGGAAAAAACACAGATACGCAGTATTTT.

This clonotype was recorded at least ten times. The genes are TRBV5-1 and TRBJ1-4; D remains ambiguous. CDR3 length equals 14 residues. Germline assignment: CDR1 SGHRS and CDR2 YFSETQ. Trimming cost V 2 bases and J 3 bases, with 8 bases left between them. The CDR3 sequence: CASSFSAANEKLFF. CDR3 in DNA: TGCGCCAGCAGCTTCTCGGCAGCTAATGAAAAACTGTTTTTT.

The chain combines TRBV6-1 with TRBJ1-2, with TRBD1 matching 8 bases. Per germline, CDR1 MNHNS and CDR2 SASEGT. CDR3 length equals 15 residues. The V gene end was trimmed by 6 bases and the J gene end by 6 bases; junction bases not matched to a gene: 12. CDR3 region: CASSRYVGTGDGYTF. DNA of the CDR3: TGTGCCAGCAGCCGTTACGTGGGGACAGGCGATGGCTACACCTTC.

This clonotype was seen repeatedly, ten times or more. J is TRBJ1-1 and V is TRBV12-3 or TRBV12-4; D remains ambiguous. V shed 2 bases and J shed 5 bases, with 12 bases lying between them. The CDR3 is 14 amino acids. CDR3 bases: TGTGCCAGCAGTTTATCGAACGGGGTAACTGAAGCTTTCTTT. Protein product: CASSLSNGVTEAFF.

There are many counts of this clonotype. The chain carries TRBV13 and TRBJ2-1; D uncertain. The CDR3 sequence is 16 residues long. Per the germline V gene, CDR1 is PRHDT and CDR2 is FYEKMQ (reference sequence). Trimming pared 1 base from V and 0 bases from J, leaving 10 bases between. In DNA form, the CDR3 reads TGTGCCAGCAGCTTAGCGGCCGGCCTCTCCTACAATGAGCAGTTCTTC. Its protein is CASSLAAGLSYNEQFF.

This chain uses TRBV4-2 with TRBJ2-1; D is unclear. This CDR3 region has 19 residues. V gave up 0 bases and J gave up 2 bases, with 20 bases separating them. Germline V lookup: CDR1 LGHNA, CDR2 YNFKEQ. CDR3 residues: CASSQDRSVLGGPYNEQFF. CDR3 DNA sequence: TGTGCCAGCAGCCAAGATAGGAGTGTACTGGGCGGACCCTACAATGAGCAGTTCTTC.